The clone carrying this T cell receptor beta chain has ten or more counts. Its matching antigen is unknown. This CDR3 has 15 residues. Germline trimming cut 5 bases from V and 7 bases from J; bases unmatched to any gene: 11. CDR1 SGHTA and CDR2 FQGNSA come from the germline V gene. In TCRdb, the reads were re-called with MiXCR into one record per CDR3 protein. The table includes 110,000 or so distinct CDR3 sequences, over 25% detected once. This specimen comes from a study of T cell repertoires in cytomegalovirus infection. As for the study in general: CMV infection together with matching HLA type was indicated by public TCR beta signatures.

Notes on the study in general: Based on cumulative public TCR beta family frequency, carriers of CMV plus the relevant HLA were identified.

The source material was CD8+ T cells from cultured PBMCs, sampled from culture after CMV antigen stimulation. This sequence originates from a human donor in good health (CMV status not recorded). Some clones in this sample may be carry-over from other donors' samples. The gene calls are TRBV7-2 and TRBJ2-1; 7 bases match TRBD1. This chain's CDR3 is CASSLYRGLGNEQFF. CDR3 bases: TGTGCCAGCAGCCTCTACAGGGGTTTGGGGAATGAGCAGTTCTTC.